The 26 T cell receptor beta chains presented below share a single source sample, sequenced in a study of blood T cell repertoires in COVID-19. Assay: immunoSEQ multiplex PCR; the TCRdb copy retains only in-frame clones and omits some. The data contain over 350,000 clones, approximately 91% of them seen just once; the ten biggest clones take up around 0.86%. The sequenced material came from PBMCs or T cells enriched from blood (not recorded which). These receptors were taken from a middle-aged woman who had been exposed to COVID-19.

This chain uses TRBV11-3 with TRBJ1-1, with D possibly TRBD1 on 5 matching bases. This CDR3 has 14 residues. Germline V gene sequence: CDR1 SGHNT, CDR2 YENEEA. V lost 7 bases to trimming and J lost 2 bases, with 14 bases between them. The CDR3 DNA sequence: TGTGCCAGCACCGGAACAGGATCTAACACTGAAGCTTTCTTT. Residues: CASTGTGSNTEAFF.

The chain has TRBV12-3 or TRBV12-4 and TRBJ2-2, with D possibly TRBD2 on 5 matching bases. Between the trimmed V and J ends, which lost 6 bases and 6 bases, there was a span of 11 bases. The CDR3 has 13 amino acids. In DNA form, the CDR3 reads TGTGCCAGCAGCCGCACTAGTCCCGGGGAGCTGTTTTTT. Protein sequence: CASSRTSPGELFF.

The genes are TRBV19 and TRBJ2-3, with 8 bases fitting TRBD2. V shed 11 bases, J shed 8 bases, and the junction held 12 bases outside the gene matches. The V gene's germline CDR1 is LNHDA and CDR2 SQIVND (reference sequence). This CDR3 is 13 amino acids long. CDR3 region: CACGGSGSFTQYF. DNA for the CDR3: TGTGCCTGTGGCGGGAGCGGGAGTTTTACGCAGTATTTT.

A single count supports this clone. The chain carries TRBV19 and TRBJ1-2; D might be TRBD1 (6 bases). CDR3 length equals 15 residues. The germline V and J ends were trimmed by 7 bases and 0 bases, with 15 bases remaining between them. Per germline, CDR1 LNHDA and CDR2 SQIVND (reference sequence). CDR3 in amino acids: CASTVGQRTNYGYTF. The CDR3 region has the DNA TGTGCCAGTACCGTAGGACAGAGAACTAACTATGGCTACACCTTC.

The genes are TRBV27 and TRBJ2-3; 9 bases are a match to TRBD2. The CDR3 contains 15 residues. Trimming at V came to 4 bases and at J to 7 bases, leaving 9 bases not matched to a gene. CDR1 is MNHEY and CDR2 is SMNVEV in the germline V gene (reference sequence). This CDR3 reads CASSSPREGLHTQYF. The CDR3 nucleotides read TGTGCCAGCAGTTCTCCGCGGGAGGGCCTCCATACGCAGTATTTT.

This rearrangement joins TRBV18 to TRBJ2-7; possibly TRBD1 for D (7 bases). V was clipped by 3 bases and J by 7 bases, with 22 bases between them. Germline V gene lookup returns CDR1 KGHSH and CDR2 LQKENI. The CDR3 runs to 16 residues. Written as DNA, the CDR3 is TGTGCCAGCTCACCCTCCAGGGGGGCCTCTTCTACTGAGCAGTACTTC. Translated, it gives CASSPSRGASSTEQYF.

The chain couples TRBV5-6 to TRBJ2-5, with D possibly being TRBD2 (6 bases). Germline CDR1 is SGHDT and CDR2 is YYEEEE. The CDR3 runs 13 residues. Trimming removed 3 bases from V and 9 bases from J, with 15 bases in between. The chain's CDR3 is CASSSGLPAAQYF. In nucleotides, the CDR3 is TGTGCCAGCAGCTCCGGACTACCTGCGGCCCAGTACTTC.

This chain joins TRBV3-1 (or the pseudogene TRBV3-2) and TRBJ2-2; D ambiguous. CDR1 is LGHDT and CDR2 is YNNKEL in the germline V gene (reference sequence). This CDR3 contains 15 residues. V lost 1 base, J lost 6 bases, and 12 bases lay in between. The CDR3 coding sequence is TGTGCCAGCAGCCAAGGGGCCCTATCTTCCGGGGAGCTGTTTTTT. Amino acid sequence: CASSQGALSSGELFF.

J is TRBJ2-7 and V is TRBV5-4, with TRBD1 matching over 7 bases. Germline CDR1 reads SGHNT; CDR2 reads YYREEE (reference sequence). The junction had 12 bases not matched to a gene; V was cut back by 4 bases and J by 5 bases. This CDR3 is built from 15 residues. The CDR3 is CASSPRGQSLDEQYF. The CDR3 nucleotides read TGTGCCAGCAGCCCCAGGGGACAGTCCCTCGACGAGCAGTACTTC.

The V call is TRBV3-1 (or the pseudogene TRBV3-2), the J call TRBJ2-7, with D possibly TRBD2 on 5 matching bases. Looked up from germline, CDR1 is LGHDT and CDR2 is YNNKEL (reference sequence). The CDR3 is 12 residues long. The V end was cut by 4 bases, the J end by 7 bases, with 11 bases between. In nucleotides, the CDR3 is TGTGCCAGCAGCCCTAGTCCGGGGGAGCAGTACTTC. It encodes CASSPSPGEQYF.

V and J are TRBV5-6 and TRBJ2-1, with 13 bases aligning to TRBD2. Germline CDR1 is SGHDT and CDR2 is YYEEEE. The CDR3 is 15 residues long. J was trimmed by 7 bases and V by 2 bases; bases with no gene match: 3. The CDR3 region is CASSLTSGRANEQFF. CDR3 sequence (DNA): TGTGCCAGCAGCTTAACTAGCGGGAGGGCTAATGAGCAGTTCTTC.

CDR3 loop: CSVSPSEQFF. As DNA, the CDR3 is TGCAGCGTCTCACCTAGCGAGCAGTTCTTC. The chain uses TRBV29-1 and TRBJ2-1; D perhaps matches TRBD2 (5 bases). The V end lost 6 bases, the J end lost 10 bases, and 10 bases lay between the germline ends. The CDR3 is 10 amino acids. Germline V CDR1 and CDR2: SQVTM, ANQGSEA.

Only a few counts were recorded for this clone. This chain joins TRBV5-1 and TRBJ1-2; D unresolved. The CDR3 spans 14 residues. The V gene lost 4 bases and the J gene lost 6 bases, with 16 bases spanning the gap. Germline values: CDR1 SGHRS, CDR2 YFSETQ. CDR3 sequence: CASSPGGIANGYTF. DNA of the CDR3: TGCGCCAGCAGCCCGGGTGGAATAGCCAATGGCTACACCTTC.

The J gene is TRBJ2-1, the V gene TRBV19; perhaps TRBD1 as D (5 bases). CDR3 length equals 15 residues. Trimming cost V 3 bases and J 9 bases, with 18 bases left between them. In germline, CDR1 is LNHDA, CDR2 SQIVND (reference sequence). The CDR3 DNA is TGTGCCAGTAGTATGACCATCCAGGGCACGGCTGAGCAGTTCTTC. Translated, it gives CASSMTIQGTAEQFF.

The chain carries TRBV7-2 and TRBJ1-1; 7 positions match TRBD1. The CDR3 runs to 14 residues. Per germline, CDR1 SGHTA and CDR2 FQGNSA. The junction had 6 bases not matched to a gene; V was cut back by 1 base and J by 7 bases. CDR3 sequence (DNA): TGTGCCAGCAGCTTAGTTGGGCGGACAGGTGAAGCTTTCTTT. This sequence encodes CASSLVGRTGEAFF.

The chain employs TRBV7-2 and TRBJ1-6; possibly TRBD1 for D (6 bases). This CDR3 is built from 16 residues. CDR1 and CDR2 (germline): SGHTA, FQGNSA. V was shortened by 7 bases and J by 4 bases, with 17 bases between the two germline ends. In DNA, the CDR3 is TGTGCCAGCAAGACCGACAGGAGGCATTATAATTCACCCCTCCACTTT. Translated, it gives CASKTDRRHYNSPLHF.

This chain links TRBV3-1 (or the pseudogene TRBV3-2) with TRBJ1-1, with no clear D. The CDR3 spans 15 residues. V lost 1 base to trimming and J lost 7 bases, with 16 bases between them. Germline CDR1 LGHDT, CDR2 YNNKEL (reference sequence). For the CDR3, the DNA is TGTGCCAGCAGCCAAGGGGTTCAAGGAGGGCTTGAAGCTTTCTTT. As protein: CASSQGVQGGLEAFF.

The chain couples TRBV5-1 to TRBJ2-1, with 7 bases aligning to TRBD2. Germline CDR1 is SGHRS and CDR2 is YFSETQ. This CDR3 contains 15 residues. The V segment lost 4 bases and the J segment 8 bases; nucleotides outside the gene matches: 12. CDR3 loop: CASSQGDYTTDEQFF. CDR3 sequence (DNA): TGCGCCAGCAGCCAAGGGGACTACACTACTGATGAGCAGTTCTTC.

This clone was detected once. The J gene is TRBJ2-3, the V gene TRBV28, with D perhaps matching TRBD1 (6 bases). V was shortened by 4 bases and J by 2 bases, with 13 bases between the two germline ends. Germline V gives CDR1 MDHEN, CDR2 SYDVKM. The CDR3 runs to 15 residues. Here the CDR3 DNA reads TGTGCCAGCAGTTCTGGGGGCCGGATCACAGATACGCAGTATTTT. It is translated as CASSSGGRITDTQYF.

The rearrangement links TRBV19 to TRBJ1-2, with 8 nucleotides matching TRBD1. V trimming: 5 bases; J trimming: 6 bases; junction bases outside the gene matches: 5. This CDR3 is 13 amino acids long. The germline V gene has CDR1 LNHDA and CDR2 SQIVND (reference sequence). In nucleotides, the CDR3 is TGTGCCAGTAGTGGGACAGGTCGTAATGGCTACACCTTC. Amino acid sequence: CASSGTGRNGYTF.

A few counts support this clone. This chain links TRBV7-3 with TRBJ2-7; D possibly corresponds to TRBD1 (5 bases). The V and J ends lost 5 bases and 7 bases respectively, with 12 bases between them. The CDR3 length is 12 residues. Germline V gives CDR1 SGHTA, CDR2 FQGTGA. The CDR3 DNA sequence: TGTGCCAGCAGCCAAGGGGTTGGGGAGCAGTACTTC. Its protein product is CASSQGVGEQYF.

This chain joins TRBV10-1 and TRBJ2-1; 7 bases match TRBD2. Per germline, CDR1 WNHNN and CDR2 SYGVQD (reference sequence). V trimming: 8 bases; J trimming: 3 bases; junction bases outside the gene matches: 10. The CDR3 contains 15 residues. The CDR3 loop is CASHEGLADYNEQFF. The CDR3 DNA sequence: TGCGCCAGCCACGAGGGGCTAGCGGACTACAATGAGCAGTTCTTC.

This chain joins TRBV19 and TRBJ2-6, with D possibly matching TRBD1 (6 bases). Germline loops: CDR1 LNHDA, CDR2 SQIVND (reference sequence). This CDR3 comprises 16 residues. Trimming removed 6 bases at V and 4 bases at J, with 16 bases between. CDR3 sequence (DNA): TGTGCCAGTAGGCCGGGACAATCGAGGGGGGCCAACGTCCTGACTTTC. Its translation is CASRPGQSRGANVLTF.

The gene calls are TRBV5-6 and TRBJ2-3, with unresolved D. Germline V gene lookup returns CDR1 SGHDT and CDR2 YYEEEE. The length of the CDR3 is 14 residues. Trimming took off 1 base at V and 4 bases at J, with 10 bases between the two ends. The CDR3 protein is CASSLYSPPDTQYF. Written as DNA, the CDR3 is TGTGCCAGCAGCTTGTATAGTCCCCCAGATACGCAGTATTTT.

This chain joins TRBV19 and TRBJ2-1; D is uncertain. Trimming shortened V by 7 bases and J by 8 bases, and 18 bases separated the two germline ends. Germline V gene lookup returns CDR1 LNHDA and CDR2 SQIVND (reference sequence). The CDR3 sequence is 14 residues long. Written as DNA, the CDR3 is TGTGCCAGTAAGTACCTCCCCCGGTCGCATGAGCAGTTCTTC. This gives the protein CASKYLPRSHEQFF.

The chain combines TRBV12-3 or TRBV12-4 with TRBJ1-2; 7 nucleotides align to TRBD1. Germline trimming cut 6 bases from V and 8 bases from J; bases unmatched to any gene: 9. CDR3 length: 13 residues. The CDR3 sequence is CASSQGVDRGYTF. CDR3 nucleotides: TGTGCCAGCAGCCAGGGGGTGGACAGAGGCTACACCTTC.